Shown below are 21 T cell receptor beta chains from a single sample sequenced in a study of T cell changes during pregnancy in multiple sclerosis (dated by TCRdb to between 2018 and 2020). Library creation used the immunoSEQ multiplex PCR assay. TCRdb provides this immuneACCESS table in a form limited to in-frame rearrangements. Some clones are lacking; in checked studies, under half of them reflect an unresolved V gene, and why the rest are absent is not known. The sample contains roughly 68,000 clones, approximately 90% of them found a single time. Around 1.5% of the sample belongs to the ten largest clones. This specimen consisted of peripheral blood, obtained in the second trimester of pregnancy. All receptors derive from a female donor in good health, enrolled as a control in a pregnancy study.

V usage is TRBV5-1 and J usage is TRBJ2-3; 9 bases line up with TRBD1. The germline gives CDR1 SGHRS, CDR2 YFSETQ. V was pared by 2 bases and J by 2 bases, with 12 bases of the junction left unmatched. The CDR3 spans 18 residues. The CDR3: CASSFRTGVFLDTDTQYF. CDR3 coding DNA: TGCGCCAGCAGCTTCCGGACAGGGGTCTTTTTAGACACAGATACGCAGTATTTT.

This clone was picked up a small number of times. The chain joins TRBV4-2 to TRBJ1-5; D is undetermined. CDR3 length: 17 amino acids. CDR1 is LGHNA, CDR2 YNFKEQ, per germline. Trimming took 0 bases from V and 6 from J, leaving 18 bases between them. In nucleotides, the CDR3 is TGTGCCAGCAGCCAAGATTTTGGGGAGCGAGCGGGTCAGCCCCAGCATTTT. Its translation: CASSQDFGERAGQPQHF.

The chain employs TRBV5-6 and TRBJ2-6; D possibly corresponds to TRBD1 (6 bases). The V and J ends lost 1 base and 1 base respectively, with 12 bases between them. The CDR3 is 17 residues long. Per the germline V gene, CDR1 is SGHDT and CDR2 is YYEEEE. DNA of the CDR3: TGTGCCAGCAGCTTGAGGGGGTGGGGTTCTGGGGCCAACGTCCTGACTTTC. Protein product: CASSLRGWGSGANVLTF.

This clone was recorded only once. The rearrangement links TRBV4-1 to TRBJ1-1; D may be TRBD1 (6 bases). V shed 2 bases and J shed 1 base, with 11 bases lying between them. The germline V gene has CDR1 MGHRA and CDR2 YSYEKL. The CDR3 extends over 15 amino acids. CDR3 nucleotide sequence: TGCGCCAGCAGCCAACAGGGGACCCCGAACACTGAAGCTTTCTTT. This gives the protein CASSQQGTPNTEAFF.

The rearrangement uses TRBV4-2 and TRBJ2-1, with TRBD2 matching 10 bases. The germline CDR1 and CDR2 sequences are LGHNA and YNFKEQ. The CDR3 totals 16 residues. The V and J ends lost 0 bases and 4 bases, in that order; junction bases with no gene match: 3. The CDR3 coding sequence is TGTGCCAGCAGCCAAGATACTAGCGGGACTTACAATGAGCAGTTCTTC. It codes for CASSQDTSGTYNEQFF.

This sequence joins TRBV6-4 and TRBJ2-3; the D is unclear. V was trimmed by 2 bases and J by 0 bases, leaving 9 bases between them. This CDR3 region has 15 residues. CDR1 is MRHNA, CDR2 SNTAGT, per germline. The CDR3 DNA reads as TGTGCCAGCAGTGACGAGGTGTCTAGCACAGATACGCAGTATTTT. Translating it yields CASSDEVSSTDTQYF.

J is TRBJ2-2 and V is TRBV15; TRBD1 might be the D (5 bases). Trimming took off 0 bases at V and 7 bases at J, with 12 bases between the two ends. Germline V gene data show CDR1 as LNHNV and CDR2 as YYDKDF (reference sequence). The CDR3 sequence is 15 residues long. The CDR3 region is CATSREIRVGGELFF. The CDR3 DNA follows: TGTGCCACCAGCAGAGAGATCAGGGTTGGCGGGGAGCTGTTTTTT.

The V and J genes are TRBV21-1 and TRBJ2-2; the table's D call, TRBD2, was not checked against the DNA. TRBV21-1 constitutes a pseudogene. The CDR3 has 18 residues. The CDR3 loop is CASSPRVAGESNTGELFF. DNA of the CDR3: TGTGCCAGCAGCCCCCGCGTAGCGGGGGAGTCCAACACCGGGGAGCTGTTTTTT.

This chain joins TRBV6-5 and TRBJ2-7; 7 bases align to TRBD1. Trimming cost V 10 bases and J 3 bases; bases outside gene matches: 12. Germline CDR1 is MNHEY and CDR2 is SVGAGI. The CDR3 sequence is 14 residues long. DNA of the CDR3: TGTGCCACCGCTGGACAGGTTTCTTTCTACGAGCAGTACTTC. It encodes CATAGQVSFYEQYF.

This chain links TRBV15 with TRBJ2-5; TRBD2 agrees at 8 bases. This CDR3 region has 16 residues. The germline gives CDR1 LNHNV, CDR2 YYDKDF (reference sequence). V lost 4 bases to trimming and J lost 2 bases; unmatched junction nucleotides: 9. The CDR3 region has the DNA TGTGCCACCAGCATGGCCGGCGGGGGGTGGCAAGAGACCCAGTACTTC. It translates to CATSMAGGGWQETQYF.

This clone has only one observation. The rearrangement joins TRBV6-1 to TRBJ2-5; no clear D gene. The V end lost 4 bases, the J end lost 5 bases, and 11 bases lay between the germline ends. CDR1 MNHNS and CDR2 SASEGT come from the germline V gene. CDR3 length equals 13 residues. CDR3 sequence: CASSAPLRETQYF. Written as DNA, the CDR3 is TGTGCCAGCAGTGCTCCGCTTCGGGAGACCCAGTACTTC.

The V call is TRBV5-4, the J call TRBJ1-3; D is unresolved. The length of the CDR3 is 14 residues. V was clipped by 5 bases and J by 1 base, with 10 bases between them. Germline V CDR1 and CDR2: SGHNT, YYREEE (reference sequence). In nucleotides, the CDR3 is TGTGCCAGCAGTTCGACTGTATCTGGAAACACCATATATTTT. The encoded protein is CASSSTVSGNTIYF.

The J gene is TRBJ2-7, the V gene TRBV25-1; 10 nucleotides align to TRBD1. Germline assignment: CDR1 MGHDK and CDR2 SYGVNS. The junction had 9 bases not matched to a gene; V was cut back by 3 bases and J by 7 bases. CDR3 length: 15 residues. CDR3 in DNA: TGTGCCAGCAGTGACTCCGGGACAGGGGCGGGAGAGCAGTACTTC. Protein: CASSDSGTGAGEQYF.

This chain joins TRBV9 and TRBJ2-7; 7 nucleotides match TRBD1. Trimming at V came to 4 bases and at J to 6 bases, leaving 7 bases not matched to a gene. The CDR3 sequence is 13 residues long. The germline V gene has CDR1 SGDLS and CDR2 YYNGEE. CDR3 amino acids: CASSPTGTAEQYF. CDR3 in DNA: TGTGCCAGCAGCCCAACCGGGACAGCCGAGCAGTACTTC.

Here the CDR3 DNA reads TGTGCCAGCAGCTTGAAGCCAGCGGGACTATACAATGAGCAGTTCTTC. This sequence encodes CASSLKPAGLYNEQFF. The chain couples TRBV11-2 to TRBJ2-1; TRBD2 matches 7 bases. Germline assignment: CDR1 SGHAT and CDR2 FQNNGV. V trimming: 3 bases; J trimming: 4 bases; junction bases outside the gene matches: 9. The CDR3 contains 16 residues.

J is TRBJ2-1 and V is TRBV10-3, with TRBD2 matching 8 bases. The V and J ends lost 0 bases and 6 bases, in that order; junction bases with no gene match: 7. Germline V gives CDR1 ENHRY, CDR2 SYGVKD. The CDR3 has 16 residues. The CDR3: CAISESKSGGGNEQFF. Here the CDR3 DNA reads TGTGCCATCAGTGAGTCGAAGTCGGGAGGGGGCAATGAGCAGTTCTTC.

This clone has only one observation. The chain recombines TRBV28 with TRBJ2-5; 8 bases line up with TRBD1. Germline CDR1 and CDR2: MDHEN and SYDVKM. V lost 10 bases to trimming and J lost 5 bases; unmatched junction nucleotides: 6. The CDR3 spans 12 residues. CDR3 nucleotides: TGTGCCATAGACAGGGGACGGGAGACCCAGTACTTC. It encodes CAIDRGRETQYF. The whole variable domain, remainder taken from reference TRBV28 and TRBJ2-5, is DVKVTQSSRYLVKRTGEKVFLECVQDMDHENMFWYRQDPGLGLRLIYFSYDVKMKEKGDIPEGYSVSREKKERFSLILESASTNQTSMYLCAIDRGRETQYFGPGTRLLVL.

This chain joins TRBV10-1 and TRBJ2-7, with 9 bases lining up with TRBD2. CDR3 length: 11 amino acids. The V segment lost 2 bases and the J segment 12 bases; nucleotides outside the gene matches: 2. Germline lookup yields CDR1 WNHNN and CDR2 SYGVQD (reference sequence). CDR3 region: CASSEGTSMYF. The CDR3 DNA sequence: TGCGCCAGCAGTGAGGGGACTAGCATGTACTTC.

This clone has just one count. The chain joins TRBV5-1 to TRBJ2-3; D is uncertain. The CDR3 has 11 residues. CDR1 is SGHRS, CDR2 YFSETQ, per germline. The V and J ends lost 2 bases and 6 bases respectively, with 4 bases between them. In nucleotides, the CDR3 is TGCGCCAGCAGCTTAGCGGATACGCAGTATTTT. It is translated as CASSLADTQYF. The full variable domain, in which reference TRBV5-1 and TRBJ2-3 provide the parts outside the CDR3, is KAGVTQTPRYLIKTRGQQVTLSCSPISGHRSVSWYQQTPGQGLQFLFEYFSETQRNKGNFPGRFSGRQFSNSRSEMNVSTLELGDSALYLCASSLADTQYFGPGTRLTVL.

V and J are TRBV30 and TRBJ2-3; TRBD2 is a possible D gene (6 bases). Deletions cut 0 bases from V and 1 base from J, with 11 bases between. Germline values: CDR1 GTSNPN, CDR2 SVGIG (reference sequence). This CDR3 comprises 15 residues. The CDR3 spells CAWSVHSGRTDTQYF. CDR3 coding DNA: TGTGCCTGGAGTGTACATAGCGGCCGCACAGATACGCAGTATTTT.

The V and J genes are TRBV6-5 and TRBJ2-7; D perhaps matches TRBD1 (6 bases). CDR1 is MNHEY, CDR2 SVGAGI, per germline. V gave up 2 bases and J gave up 4 bases, with 12 bases separating them. The CDR3 extends over 14 amino acids. The CDR3 sequence is CASSYQGGNYEQYF. The DNA of the CDR3 is TGTGCCAGCAGTTACCAAGGGGGAAATTACGAGCAGTACTTC.